This T cell receptor beta chain is drawn from a study of shared clonotypes between healthy human individuals (dated by TCRdb to 2019 to 2021). About the investigation overall: Three men and a couple of women, aged 18 to 49 years, made up the cohort. To estimate repertoire size and how much clonotypes are shared between individuals, the study performed deep sequencing of blood TCR repertoires from roughly five healthy adults. For each donor, CD4 naive and CD4 memory were each given three plates, CD8 naive was given two plates, and CD8 memory was given one plate. Each donor's leukapheresis produced roughly between about 0.8 and 8.9 billion PBMCs. To increase sequencing depth and limit assay-specific biases, TCR repertoire library preparation and sequencing were carried out by different laboratories using diverse techniques.

CDR1 is given as MNHEY and CDR2 as SVGAGI, both from the germline V gene. Its CDR3 holds 14 amino acids, cysteine through phenylalanine. The kept DNA is CDR3 alone, 42 bases in frame from the first base. V gives up 0 bases and J gives up 15 bases, and the segment between their germline ends measures 17 bases. For the CD8 naive samples, CD45RO-negative cells were positively selected for CCR7, yielding a CD45RA+CCR7+ population from which TemRA cells were excluded. The donors were healthy, HIV-negative adults who had no recently reported acute infections or vaccinations. Only Caucasian adults living in Nashville, Tennessee, USA were represented among the donors. Blood was collected by leukapheresis, and PBMCs were isolated by Ficoll-Histopaque density gradient centrifugation and then cryopreserved in liquid nitrogen vapor phase. Purity and quantity of every magnetically sorted T cell population were checked by analytical flow cytometry. Each sorted fraction had its genomic DNA isolated and then quantified by UV absorbance on a Nanodrop 2000c.

To note about this clone: Its specific antigen is unknown. The input lacks base qualities; no much larger clone sits a single base away.

Using the deep immunoSEQ assay, multiplex PCR amplified TCR CDR3 regions from genomic DNA. Extracted genomic DNA from each cell subset was spread evenly across all wells of several immunoSEQ 96-well plates, with each plate serving as a replicate. For sorted subsets, each replicate PCR was loaded with around 200 ng genomic DNA, equivalent to 30,000 to 35,000 T cell genomes. Purified libraries were quantified with a Qubit 3.0 fluorometer, sized on a Bioanalyzer 2100, and re-quantified with the KAPA Library Quantification kit. Every immunoSEQ 96-well plate was sequenced on a dedicated single-read 150-cycle Illumina NextSeq 550 flow cell. Under the source paper's analysis protocol: Because only junctional sequences without quality scores were contained in the immunoSEQ output, filtering matching that applied to full-length reads could not be performed. Sequences were annotated with PyIR, a Python wrapper for IgBLAST v1.9, using IMGT germline references to assign V/J genes and CDR3. Reads with weak V/J assignments (E-value above 1e-6), missing CDR3, stop codons, out-of-frame junctions, or ambiguous translated residues were removed. V3J clonotypes were defined as sequences sharing the same inferred V gene, J gene, and CDR3 amino acid sequence. Percentage overlap between repertoires was computed as shared unique clonotypes divided by the size of the smaller repertoire. RTK rarefaction, the Chao1 estimator, and Recon v2.1 estimates of unobserved clonotypes were used to assess repertoire richness. Generation probabilities were computed with OLGA for all TCRbeta clonotypes obtained by the gDNA method from several donors. The table was pulled from immuneACCESS by TCRdb, which kept in-frame rearrangements only. Such tables lose some clones; where checked, under half of the loss comes from unresolved V genes, and the rest has no known cause. D and trimming come from the DNA, and the V and J calls and clone size come from that table. In all, the sample holds more than 2 million clones, and approximately 94% of those were seen once. The top ten clones comprise around 1.1% of the sample.

On the study overall, not on this receptor specifically: Across a handful of donors, about 5.2% of naive CD4, around 3.5% of naive CD8, about 2% of memory CD4, and roughly 0.41% of memory CD8 clonotypes were shared. Only blood was sampled, and tissue TCR repertoires likely differ from those in blood. Naive subsets generally had larger estimated clonotype richness than memory subsets. Rarefaction of sorted-subset datasets indicated incomplete sequencing despite the large sequencing depth. The genetic and exposure-history diversity represented was limited by the small number of donors. Based on pairwise subsampling, the degree of clonotype sharing among donors was expected to be affected by sequencing depth. Compared with non-shared clonotypes, the clonotypes found in all four sorted-subset donors had higher generation probabilities.

The specimen was naive CD8+ T cells sorted from blood. The cell subset or site label corresponds to: CD45RA+CCR7+. The source is a young man in good health. The V gene is TRBV6-5 and the J gene is TRBJ1-4, with TRBD1 as a weak D call on 5 bases. The CDR3 has the sequence CASSYSGTSWPLFF. The nucleotides read TGTGCCAGCAGTTACTCGGGGACCAGTTGGCCTTTGTTTTTT.